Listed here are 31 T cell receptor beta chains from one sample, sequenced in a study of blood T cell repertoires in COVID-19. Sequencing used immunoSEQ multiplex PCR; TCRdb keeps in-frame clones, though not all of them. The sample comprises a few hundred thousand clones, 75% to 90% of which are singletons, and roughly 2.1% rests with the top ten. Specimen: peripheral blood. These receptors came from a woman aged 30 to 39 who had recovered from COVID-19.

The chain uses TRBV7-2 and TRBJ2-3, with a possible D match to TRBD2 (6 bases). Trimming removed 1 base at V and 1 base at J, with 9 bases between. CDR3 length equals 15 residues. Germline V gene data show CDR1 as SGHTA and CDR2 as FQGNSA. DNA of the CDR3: TGTGCCAGCAGCTTAGTGGCTAGCGGCACAGATACGCAGTATTTT. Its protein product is CASSLVASGTDTQYF.

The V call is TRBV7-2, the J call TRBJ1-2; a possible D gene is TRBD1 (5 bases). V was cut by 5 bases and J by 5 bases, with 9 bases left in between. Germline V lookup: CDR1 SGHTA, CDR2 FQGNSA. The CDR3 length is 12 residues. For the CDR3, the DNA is TGTGCCAGCAGCCTGGACACTTATGGCTACACCTTC. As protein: CASSLDTYGYTF.

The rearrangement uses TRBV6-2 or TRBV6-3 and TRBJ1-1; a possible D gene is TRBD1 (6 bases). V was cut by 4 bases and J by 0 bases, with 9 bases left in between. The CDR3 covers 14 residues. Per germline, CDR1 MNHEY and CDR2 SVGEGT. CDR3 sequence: CASSLAGVNTEAFF. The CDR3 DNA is TGTGCCAGCAGTTTGGCAGGGGTGAACACTGAAGCTTTCTTT.

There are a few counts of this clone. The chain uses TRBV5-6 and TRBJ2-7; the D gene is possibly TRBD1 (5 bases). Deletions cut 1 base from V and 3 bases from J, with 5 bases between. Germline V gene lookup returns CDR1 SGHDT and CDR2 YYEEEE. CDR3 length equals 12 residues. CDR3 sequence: CASSLRGYEQYF. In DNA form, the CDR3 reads TGTGCCAGCAGCTTGAGGGGCTACGAGCAGTACTTC.

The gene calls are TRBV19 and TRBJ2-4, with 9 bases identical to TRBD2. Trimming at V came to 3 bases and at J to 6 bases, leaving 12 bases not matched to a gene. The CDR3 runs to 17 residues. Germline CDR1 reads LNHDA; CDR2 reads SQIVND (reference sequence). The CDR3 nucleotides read TGTGCCAGTAGTATCGCCCGTGTCGGGCGGGAGGGAAACATTCAGTACTTC. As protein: CASSIARVGREGNIQYF.

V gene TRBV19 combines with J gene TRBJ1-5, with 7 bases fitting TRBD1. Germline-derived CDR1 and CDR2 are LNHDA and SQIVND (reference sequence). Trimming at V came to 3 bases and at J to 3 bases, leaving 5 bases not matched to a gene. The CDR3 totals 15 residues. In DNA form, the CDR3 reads TGTGCCAGTAGTATGGAGACAGGGTACAATCAGCCCCAGCATTTT. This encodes CASSMETGYNQPQHF.

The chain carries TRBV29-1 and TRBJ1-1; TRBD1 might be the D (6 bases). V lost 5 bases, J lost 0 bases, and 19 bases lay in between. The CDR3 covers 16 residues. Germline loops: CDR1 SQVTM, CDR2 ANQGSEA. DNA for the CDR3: TGCAGCGTTCAAACACTATTAGGGACAATGAACACTGAAGCTTTCTTT. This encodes CSVQTLLGTMNTEAFF.

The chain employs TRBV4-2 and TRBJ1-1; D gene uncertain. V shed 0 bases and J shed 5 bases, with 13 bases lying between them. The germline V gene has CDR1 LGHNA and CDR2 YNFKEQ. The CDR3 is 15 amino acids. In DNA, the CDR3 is TGTGCCAGCAGCCAAGAGCTTAGACTCGGGACTGAAGCTTTCTTT. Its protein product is CASSQELRLGTEAFF.

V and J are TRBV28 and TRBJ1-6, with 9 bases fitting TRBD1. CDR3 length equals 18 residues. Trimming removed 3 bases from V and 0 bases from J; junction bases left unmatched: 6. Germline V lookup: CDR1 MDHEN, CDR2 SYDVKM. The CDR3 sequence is CASSFGTGLGSYNSPLHF. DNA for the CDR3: TGTGCCAGCAGTTTCGGGACAGGGTTGGGCTCCTATAATTCACCCCTCCACTTT.

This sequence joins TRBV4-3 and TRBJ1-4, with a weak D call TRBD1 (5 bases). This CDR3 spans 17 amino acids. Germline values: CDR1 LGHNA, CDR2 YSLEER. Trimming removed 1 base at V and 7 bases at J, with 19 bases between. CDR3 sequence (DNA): TGCGCCAGCAGCCAAGGGTATCTCGGGGGAGGGGCTGAAAAACTGTTTTTT. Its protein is CASSQGYLGGGAEKLFF.

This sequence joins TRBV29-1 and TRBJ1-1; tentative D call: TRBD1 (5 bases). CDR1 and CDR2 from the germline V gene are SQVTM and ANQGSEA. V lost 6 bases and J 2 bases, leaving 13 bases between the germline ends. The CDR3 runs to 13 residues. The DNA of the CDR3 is TGCAGCGTAGCCGGACACCGAAACACTGAAGCTTTCTTT. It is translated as CSVAGHRNTEAFF.

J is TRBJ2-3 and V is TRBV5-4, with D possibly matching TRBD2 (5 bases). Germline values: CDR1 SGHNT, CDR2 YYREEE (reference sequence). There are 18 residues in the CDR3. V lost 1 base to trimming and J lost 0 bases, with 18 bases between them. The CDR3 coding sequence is TGTGCCAGCAGCTTGTACCCCGGGATTTTTACTAGCACAGATACGCAGTATTTT. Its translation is CASSLYPGIFTSTDTQYF.

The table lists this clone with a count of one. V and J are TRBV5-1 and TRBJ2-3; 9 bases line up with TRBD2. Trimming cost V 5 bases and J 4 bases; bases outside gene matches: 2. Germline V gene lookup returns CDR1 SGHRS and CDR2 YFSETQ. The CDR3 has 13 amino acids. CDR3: CASRTSGPDTQYF. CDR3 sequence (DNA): TGCGCCAGCAGGACTAGCGGACCAGATACGCAGTATTTT. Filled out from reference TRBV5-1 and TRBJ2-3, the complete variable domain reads KAGVTQTPRYLIKTRGQQVTLSCSPISGHRSVSWYQQTPGQGLQFLFEYFSETQRNKGNFPGRFSGRQFSNSRSEMNVSTLELGDSALYLCASRTSGPDTQYFGPGTRLTVL.

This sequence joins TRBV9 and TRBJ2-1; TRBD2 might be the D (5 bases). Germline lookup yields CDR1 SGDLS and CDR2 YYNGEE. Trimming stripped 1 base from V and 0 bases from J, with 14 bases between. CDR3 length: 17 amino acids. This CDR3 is CASSVSGIPSSYNEQFF. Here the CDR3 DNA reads TGTGCCAGCAGCGTATCGGGGATACCAAGCTCCTACAATGAGCAGTTCTTC.

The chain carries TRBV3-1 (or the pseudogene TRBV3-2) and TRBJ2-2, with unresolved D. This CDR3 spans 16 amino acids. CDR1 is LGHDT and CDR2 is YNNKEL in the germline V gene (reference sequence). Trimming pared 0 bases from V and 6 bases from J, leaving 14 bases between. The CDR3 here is CASSQEVGFRSGELFF. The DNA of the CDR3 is TGTGCCAGCAGCCAAGAAGTCGGGTTTAGGTCCGGGGAGCTGTTTTTT.

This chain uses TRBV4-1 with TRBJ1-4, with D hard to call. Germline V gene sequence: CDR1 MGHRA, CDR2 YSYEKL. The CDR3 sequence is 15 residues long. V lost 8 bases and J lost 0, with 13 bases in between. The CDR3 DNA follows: TGCGCCAGCGCCGGGTTGTTCGCAACTAATGAAAAACTGTTTTTT. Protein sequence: CASAGLFATNEKLFF.

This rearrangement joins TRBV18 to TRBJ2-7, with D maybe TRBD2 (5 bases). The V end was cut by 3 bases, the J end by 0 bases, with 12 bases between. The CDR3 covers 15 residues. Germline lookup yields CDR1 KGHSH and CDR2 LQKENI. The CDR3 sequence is CASSPEAVSSYEQYF. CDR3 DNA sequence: TGTGCCAGCTCACCGGAGGCGGTGAGCTCCTACGAGCAGTACTTC.

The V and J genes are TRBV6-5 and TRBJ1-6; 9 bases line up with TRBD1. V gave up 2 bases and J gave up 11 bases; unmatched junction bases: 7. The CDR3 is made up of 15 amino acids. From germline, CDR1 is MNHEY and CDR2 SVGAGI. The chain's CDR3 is CASSYGTGQYPPLHF. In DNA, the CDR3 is TGTGCCAGCAGTTACGGGACAGGGCAATATCCACCCCTCCACTTT.

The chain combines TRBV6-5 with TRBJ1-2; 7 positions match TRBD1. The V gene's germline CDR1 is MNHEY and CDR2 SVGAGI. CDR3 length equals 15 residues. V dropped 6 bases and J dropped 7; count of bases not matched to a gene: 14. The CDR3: CASSRSQQGRTGYTF. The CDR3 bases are TGTGCCAGCAGCCGATCACAACAGGGGAGGACTGGCTACACCTTC.

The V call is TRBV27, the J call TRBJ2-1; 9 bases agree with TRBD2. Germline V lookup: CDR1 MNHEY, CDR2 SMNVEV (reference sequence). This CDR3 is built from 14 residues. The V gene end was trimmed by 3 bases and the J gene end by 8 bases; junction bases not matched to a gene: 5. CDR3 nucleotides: TGTGCCAGCAGTTTTGGCGGGGGGGTACATGAGCAGTTCTTC. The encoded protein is CASSFGGGVHEQFF.

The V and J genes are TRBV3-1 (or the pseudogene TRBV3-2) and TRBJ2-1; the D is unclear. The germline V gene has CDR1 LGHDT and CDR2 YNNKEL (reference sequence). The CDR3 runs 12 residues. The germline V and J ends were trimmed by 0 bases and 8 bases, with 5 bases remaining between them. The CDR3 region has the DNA TGTGCCAGCAGCCAAGACGGTCATGAGCAGTTCTTC. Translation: CASSQDGHEQFF.

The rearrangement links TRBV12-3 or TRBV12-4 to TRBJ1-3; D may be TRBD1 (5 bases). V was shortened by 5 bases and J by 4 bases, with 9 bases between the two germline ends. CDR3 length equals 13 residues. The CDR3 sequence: CASSIRQGNTIYF. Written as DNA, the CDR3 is TGTGCCAGCAGTATAAGACAGGGAAACACCATATATTTT.

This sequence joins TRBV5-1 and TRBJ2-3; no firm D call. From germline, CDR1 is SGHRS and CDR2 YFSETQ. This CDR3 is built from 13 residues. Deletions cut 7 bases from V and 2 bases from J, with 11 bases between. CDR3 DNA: TGCGCCAGCCCGCCTAAATCCACAGATACGCAGTATTTT. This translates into CASPPKSTDTQYF.

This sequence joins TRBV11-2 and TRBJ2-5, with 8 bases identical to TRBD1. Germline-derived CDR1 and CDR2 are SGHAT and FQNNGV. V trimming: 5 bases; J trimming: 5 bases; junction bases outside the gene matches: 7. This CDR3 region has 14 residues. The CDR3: CASSPRGQGETQYF. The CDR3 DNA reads TGTGCCAGCAGCCCCCGTGGACAGGGTGAGACCCAGTACTTC.

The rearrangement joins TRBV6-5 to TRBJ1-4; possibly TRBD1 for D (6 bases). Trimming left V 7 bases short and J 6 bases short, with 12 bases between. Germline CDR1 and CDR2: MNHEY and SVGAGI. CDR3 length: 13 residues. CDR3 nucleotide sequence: TGTGCCAGCACCCCAGGGGCATATGAAAAACTGTTTTTT. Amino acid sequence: CASTPGAYEKLFF.

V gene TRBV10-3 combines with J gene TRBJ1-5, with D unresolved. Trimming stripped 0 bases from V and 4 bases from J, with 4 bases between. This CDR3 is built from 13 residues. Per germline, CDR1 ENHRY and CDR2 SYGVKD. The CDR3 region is CAISESTNQPQHF. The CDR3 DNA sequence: TGTGCCATCAGTGAGTCCACAAATCAGCCCCAGCATTTT.

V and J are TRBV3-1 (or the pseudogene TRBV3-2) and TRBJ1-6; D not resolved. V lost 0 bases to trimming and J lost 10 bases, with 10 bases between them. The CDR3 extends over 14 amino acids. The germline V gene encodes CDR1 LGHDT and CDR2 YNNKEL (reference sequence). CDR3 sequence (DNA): TGTGCCAGCAGCCAAGAGGGAGTTAGCTCACCCCTCCACTTT. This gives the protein CASSQEGVSSPLHF.

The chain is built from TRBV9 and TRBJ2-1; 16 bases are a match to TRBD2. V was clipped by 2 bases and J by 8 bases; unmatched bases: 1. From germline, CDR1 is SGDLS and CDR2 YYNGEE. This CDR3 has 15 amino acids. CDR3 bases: TGTGCCAGCAGCGTGGGACTAGCGGGAGGGCATGAGCAGTTCTTC. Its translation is CASSVGLAGGHEQFF.

CDR3 protein: CASSLEPVHYGYTF. CDR3 nucleotide sequence: TGTGCCAGCAGCTTGGAACCAGTACACTATGGCTACACCTTC. The V gene is TRBV5-5, the J gene TRBJ1-2; no firm D call. This CDR3 is built from 14 residues. V shed 0 bases and J shed 3 bases, with 9 bases lying between them. CDR1 is SGHKS, CDR2 YYEKEE, per germline (reference sequence).

The CDR3 is CASRPGQGQETQYF. The CDR3 coding sequence is TGTGCCAGCAGACCCGGACAGGGCCAAGAGACCCAGTACTTC. The chain employs TRBV7-2 and TRBJ2-5; TRBD1 aligns across 8 bases. The junction had 4 bases not matched to a gene; V was cut back by 6 bases and J by 1 base. The CDR3 extends over 14 amino acids. The V gene's germline CDR1 is SGHTA and CDR2 FQGNSA. Drawing the rest from reference TRBV7-2 and TRBJ2-5, the complete variable domain is GAGVSQSPSNKVTEKGKDVELRCDPISGHTALYWYRQSLGQGLEFLIYFQGNSAPDKSGLPSDRFSAERTGGSVSTLTIQRTQQEDSAVYLCASRPGQGQETQYFGPGTRLLVL.

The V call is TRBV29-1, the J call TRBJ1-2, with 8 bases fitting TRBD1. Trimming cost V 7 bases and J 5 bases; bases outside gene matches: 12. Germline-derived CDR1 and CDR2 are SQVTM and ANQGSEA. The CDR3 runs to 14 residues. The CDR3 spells CSGTTGESAYGYTF. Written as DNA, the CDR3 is TGCAGCGGGACGACAGGGGAATCAGCTTATGGCTACACCTTC.